This T cell receptor (beta chain) was sequenced for a study of T cells in Graves' hyperthyroidism and ophthalmopathy. General study findings and limits: In simple terms, a model built on 13 V-J features told ophthalmopathy apart from stable hyperthyroidism.

As regards this clonotype: Its antigen is still unknown.

Amplified TCR beta CDR3 regions derived from RNA transcripts. Initially, a first-round RT-PCR of the TCR CDR3 employed the HTBI primer set. Via MiXCR, TCRdb re-called the multiplex PCR reads, giving one row per CDR3 protein. The table has around 580,000 distinct CDR3 sequences, approximately 16% seen once; the top ten hold approximately 20%. This CDR3 comprises 12 residues. Germline CDR1 reads SQVTM; CDR2 reads ANQGSEA. V was trimmed by 4 bases and J by 6 bases, leaving 12 bases between them. The origin of this receptor is a woman younger than 30 with Graves' hyperthyroidism. Sequences were obtained from blood. The V call is TRBV29-1, the J call TRBJ1-2, with D hard to call. The CDR3 sequence is CSVVRGIDGYTF. For the CDR3, the DNA is TGCAGCGTTGTGCGCGGGATCGATGGCTACACCTTC. The full variable domain, rest sourced from reference TRBV29-1 and TRBJ1-2, is SAVISQKPSRDICQRGTSLTIQCQVDSQVTMMFWYRQQPGQSLTLIATANQGSEATYESGFVIDKFPISRPNLTFSTLTVSNMSPEDSSIYLCSVVRGIDGYTFGSGTRLTVV.